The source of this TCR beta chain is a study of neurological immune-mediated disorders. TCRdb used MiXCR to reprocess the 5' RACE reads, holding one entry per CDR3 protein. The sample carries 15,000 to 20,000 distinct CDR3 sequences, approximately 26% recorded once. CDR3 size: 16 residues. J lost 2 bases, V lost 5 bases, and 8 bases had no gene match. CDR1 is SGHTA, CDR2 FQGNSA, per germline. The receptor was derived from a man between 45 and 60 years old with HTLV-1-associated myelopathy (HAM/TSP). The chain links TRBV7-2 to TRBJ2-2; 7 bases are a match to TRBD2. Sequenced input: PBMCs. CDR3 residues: CASSIRLAGNTGELFF. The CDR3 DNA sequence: TGTGCCAGCAGCATAAGACTAGCCGGAAACACCGGGGAGCTGTTTTTT.